This T cell receptor beta chain was recorded in a study of metastatic and nonmetastatic thyroid tumors. This clone was observed a few times. TCRdb re-processed the PCR reads through MiXCR. The table records roughly 38,000 clones, about 12% of them present only once. Among the patients, none had received any treatment before thyroid surgery. This clonotype was obtained from a male donor with papillary thyroid cancer or a benign thyroid nodule (not recorded which). Some clones in this sample may be carry-over from other donors' samples. Sequencing was performed on blood.

The CDR3 DNA follows: TGTGCCAGCAGTGAGCGAACAGGGGGTTCACCCCTCCACTTT. Translated, it gives CASSERTGGSPLHF. The chain carries TRBV6-1 and TRBJ1-6, with TRBD1 matching 8 bases. The V and J ends lost 3 bases and 9 bases, in that order; junction bases with no gene match: 4. The CDR3 has 14 residues. CDR1 is MNHNS and CDR2 is SASEGT in the germline V gene.